This T cell receptor beta chain is from a study of blood T cell repertoires in COVID-19 (dated by TCRdb to the early 2020s). At the level of the whole study: The collaborator samples originated in the United States, Italy and Spain and spanned the acute and convalescent phases of COVID-19. The prospective study material was composed of cDNA or gDNA derived from T cells, B-cell-depleted T cells, or PBMCs. Deeply sampled blood TCRbeta repertoires from subjects exposed to, actively infected with, or recovered from COVID-19 were included in the dataset. The repertoires were made available in a free public database intended to serve as a resource for research on the immune response to SARS-CoV-2. Samples came from the ongoing ImmuneRACE study (first 160 participants) plus 1,254 subjects from 6 global collaborators. The sample metadata nearly always contained a de-identified subject ID, COVID-19 status, age in years and sex. Where HLA class I and class II types were available, the types were taken from metadata supplied by the sample provider, not from assay-based typing. The research as a whole found: The amount of clinical and demographic metadata varied by source and participant and was provided uncurated.

TCRbeta CDR3 regions were amplified from genomic DNA by means of the immunoSEQ Assay, a bias-controlled multiplex PCR. The original pipeline was this. Within the assay, amplification of reference gene primers was used to estimate how many nucleated cells each sample contained. Sequence reads were collapsed and filtered to measure the absolute abundance of every unique TCRbeta CDR3 rearrangement. For each sample, productive Simpson clonality was calculated by taking the square root of Simpson's diversity index across productive rearrangements. What TCRdb holds here is the immuneACCESS table cut down to in-frame rearrangements. Part of the clones is not present; checked against another copy, under half of the missing clones reflect an unresolved V gene, and the others are unexplained. V and J calls plus clone size are reproduced from that table; the DNA served to infer D and trimming. This sample gives fewer than 40,000 clones in total; 80% of them show up just once. The ten largest make up roughly 31% of the sample.

Each collaborating institution followed its own protocols to collect whole blood in K2EDTA tubes. For TCRbeta analysis, collaborators shipped samples in one of three forms: frozen whole blood, isolated PBMCs, or DNA extracted from either of those sample types. Concerning this clone itself: The target of this receptor is not known. No clone much larger than this one lies a single base away; base qualities are absent.

Sequencing was performed on peripheral blood. This TCR was recovered from an elderly man with acute or convalescent COVID-19.

CDR3 protein: CASSQGLEGPYEQYF. Here is the DNA: TGCGCCAGCAGCCAAGGACTAGAGGGCCCCTACGAGCAGTACTTC. In this chain, TRBV4-3 is recombined with TRBJ2-7, with a tentative D gene TRBD2 over 6 matching bases. Between the V and J ends, shortened by 1 base and 2 bases respectively, the junction contains 12 bases. Via the germline V gene, CDR1 is LGHNA and CDR2 YSLEER. Taken from cysteine to phenylalanine, the CDR3 has 15 residues. Only the CDR3 portion is preserved as DNA: 45 bases, with reading frame beginning at the first base.